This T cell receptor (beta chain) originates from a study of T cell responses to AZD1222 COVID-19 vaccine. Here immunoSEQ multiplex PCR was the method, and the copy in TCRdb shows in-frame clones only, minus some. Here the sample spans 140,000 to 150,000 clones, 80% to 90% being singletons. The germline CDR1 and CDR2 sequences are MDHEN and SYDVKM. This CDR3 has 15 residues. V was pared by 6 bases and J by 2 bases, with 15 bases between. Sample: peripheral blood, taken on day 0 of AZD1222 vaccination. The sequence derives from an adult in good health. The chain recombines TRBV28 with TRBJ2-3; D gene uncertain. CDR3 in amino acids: CASSSGRNPTDTQYF. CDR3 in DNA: TGTGCCAGCAGCTCCGGACGGAACCCCACAGATACGCAGTATTTT. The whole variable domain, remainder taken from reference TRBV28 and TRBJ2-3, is DVKVTQSSRYLVKRTGEKVFLECVQDMDHENMFWYRQDPGLGLRLIYFSYDVKMKEKGDIPEGYSVSREKKERFSLILESASTNQTSMYLCASSSGRNPTDTQYFGPGTRLTVL.